This T cell receptor beta chain was sequenced in a study of T cell responses to AZD1222 COVID-19 vaccine. Findings of the study overall: The repertoires were collected only after the peak T cell response. Baseline testing showed seropositivity in only 6 or 7 AZD1222 recipients. Spike was spanned by vaccine-associated CD4 TCRs, with dominance at 160-218 and 743-854.

To note about this clone: Its antigen is undetermined.

Produced via immunoSEQ multiplex PCR; TCRdb's table is partial and in-frame only. Here the sample spans roughly 140,000 clones, around 90% being singletons. The origin of this receptor is an adult in good health. Sequenced material: peripheral blood, taken on day 0 of AZD1222 vaccination.

The CDR3 loop reads CASSQSQGGRYEQYF. The CDR3 region has the DNA TGTGCCAGCAGCCAGTCGCAGGGGGGTCGGTACGAGCAGTACTTC. This chain joins TRBV4-2 and TRBJ2-7; a possible D gene is TRBD1 (7 bases). The CDR3 consists of 15 residues. The V end was cut by 3 bases, the J end by 4 bases, with 16 bases between. Germline V CDR1 and CDR2: LGHNA, YNFKEQ.